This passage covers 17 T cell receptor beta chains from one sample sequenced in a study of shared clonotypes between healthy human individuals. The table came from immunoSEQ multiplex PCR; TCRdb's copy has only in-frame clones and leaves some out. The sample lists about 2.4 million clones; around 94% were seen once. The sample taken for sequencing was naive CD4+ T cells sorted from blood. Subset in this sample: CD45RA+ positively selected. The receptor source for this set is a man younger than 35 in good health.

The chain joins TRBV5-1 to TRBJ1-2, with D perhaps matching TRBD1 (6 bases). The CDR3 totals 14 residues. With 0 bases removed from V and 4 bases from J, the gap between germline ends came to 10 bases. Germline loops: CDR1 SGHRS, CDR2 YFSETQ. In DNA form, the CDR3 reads TGCGCCAGCAGCTTGGATCTGGACAGCTATGGCTACACCTTC. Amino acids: CASSLDLDSYGYTF. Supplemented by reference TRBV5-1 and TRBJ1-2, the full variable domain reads KAGVTQTPRYLIKTRGQQVTLSCSPISGHRSVSWYQQTPGQGLQFLFEYFSETQRNKGNFPGRFSGRQFSNSRSEMNVSTLELGDSALYLCASSLDLDSYGYTFGSGTRLTVV.

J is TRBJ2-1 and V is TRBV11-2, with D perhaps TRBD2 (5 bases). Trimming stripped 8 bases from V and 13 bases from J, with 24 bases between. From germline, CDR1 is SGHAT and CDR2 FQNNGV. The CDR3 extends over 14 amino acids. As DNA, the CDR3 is TGTGCCAGCGCTCAAGGCTCGGGGTCCTATTCCCAGTTCTTC. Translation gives CASAQGSGSYSQFF.

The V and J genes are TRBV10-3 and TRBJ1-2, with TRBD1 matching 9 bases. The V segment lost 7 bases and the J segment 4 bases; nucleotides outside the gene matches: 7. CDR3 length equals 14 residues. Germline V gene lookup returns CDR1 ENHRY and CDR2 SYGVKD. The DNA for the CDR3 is TGTGCCATCAACCGACAGGGGGTGAGCTATGGCTACACCTTC. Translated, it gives CAINRQGVSYGYTF.

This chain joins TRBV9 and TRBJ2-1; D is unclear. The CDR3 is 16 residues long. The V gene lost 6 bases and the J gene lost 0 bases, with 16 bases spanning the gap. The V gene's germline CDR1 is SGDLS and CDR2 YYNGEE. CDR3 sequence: CASTYSVPSSYNEQFF. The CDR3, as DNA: TGTGCCAGCACATATTCCGTCCCTAGCTCCTACAATGAGCAGTTCTTC.

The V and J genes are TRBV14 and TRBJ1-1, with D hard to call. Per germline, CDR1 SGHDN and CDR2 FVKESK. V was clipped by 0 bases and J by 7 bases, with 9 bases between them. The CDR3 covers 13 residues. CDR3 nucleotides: TGTGCCAGCAGCCAAGATTGGGGTTTTGAAGCTTTCTTT. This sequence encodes CASSQDWGFEAFF.

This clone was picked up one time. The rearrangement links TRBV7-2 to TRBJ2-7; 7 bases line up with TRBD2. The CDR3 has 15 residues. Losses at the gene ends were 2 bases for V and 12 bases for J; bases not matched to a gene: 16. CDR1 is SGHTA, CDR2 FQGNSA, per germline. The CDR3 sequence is CASSLSVAGQEKRYF. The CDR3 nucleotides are TGTGCCAGCAGCTTATCGGTAGCGGGCCAAGAGAAACGGTACTTC.

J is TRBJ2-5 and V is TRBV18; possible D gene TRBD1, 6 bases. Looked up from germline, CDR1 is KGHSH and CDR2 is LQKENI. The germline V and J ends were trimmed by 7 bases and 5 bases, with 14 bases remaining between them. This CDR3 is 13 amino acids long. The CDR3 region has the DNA TGTGCCAGCTATACCAGGGACATGGAGACCCAGTACTTC. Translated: CASYTRDMETQYF.

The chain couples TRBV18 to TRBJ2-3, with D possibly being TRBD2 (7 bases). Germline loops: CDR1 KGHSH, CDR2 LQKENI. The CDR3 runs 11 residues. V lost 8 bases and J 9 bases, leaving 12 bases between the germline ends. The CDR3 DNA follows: TGTGCCAGCCGAGGGGGGGCGACGCAGTATTTT. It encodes CASRGGATQYF.

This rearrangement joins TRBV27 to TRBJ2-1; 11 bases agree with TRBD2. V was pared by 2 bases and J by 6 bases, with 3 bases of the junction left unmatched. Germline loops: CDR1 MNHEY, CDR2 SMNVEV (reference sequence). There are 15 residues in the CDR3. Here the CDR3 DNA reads TGTGCCAGCAGTTTAACTAGCGGGAGTTTCAATGAGCAGTTCTTC. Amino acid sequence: CASSLTSGSFNEQFF.

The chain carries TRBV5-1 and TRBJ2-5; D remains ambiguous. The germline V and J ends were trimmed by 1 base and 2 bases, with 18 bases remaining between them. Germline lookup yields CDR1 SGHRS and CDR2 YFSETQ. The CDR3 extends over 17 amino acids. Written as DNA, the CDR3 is TGCGCCAGCAGCTTGTTTCGGTCCGAGGAGCCACAAGAGACCCAGTACTTC. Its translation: CASSLFRSEEPQETQYF.

The CDR3 loop is CASSWGQGKDYGYTF. Written as DNA, the CDR3 is TGTGCCAGCAGCTGGGGACAGGGGAAGGACTATGGCTACACCTTC. V usage is TRBV5-5 and J usage is TRBJ1-2; TRBD1 agrees at 10 bases. CDR1 SGHKS and CDR2 YYEKEE come from the germline V gene (reference sequence). The CDR3 spans 15 residues. With V trimmed by 3 bases and J by 3 bases, 5 bases remained unmatched.

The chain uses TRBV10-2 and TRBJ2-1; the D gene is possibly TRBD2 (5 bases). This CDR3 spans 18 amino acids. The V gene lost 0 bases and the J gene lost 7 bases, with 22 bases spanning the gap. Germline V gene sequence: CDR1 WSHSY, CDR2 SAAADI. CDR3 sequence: CASSESYGVGFSGNEQFF. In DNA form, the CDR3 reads TGCGCCAGCAGTGAGTCGTACGGGGTGGGGTTCTCGGGGAATGAGCAGTTCTTC.

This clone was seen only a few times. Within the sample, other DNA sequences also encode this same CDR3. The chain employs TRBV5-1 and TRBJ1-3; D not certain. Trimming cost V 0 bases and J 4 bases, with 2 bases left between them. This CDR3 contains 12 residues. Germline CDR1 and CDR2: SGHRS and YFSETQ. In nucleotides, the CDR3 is TGCGCCAGCAGCTTGGACGGAAACACCATATATTTT. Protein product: CASSLDGNTIYF.

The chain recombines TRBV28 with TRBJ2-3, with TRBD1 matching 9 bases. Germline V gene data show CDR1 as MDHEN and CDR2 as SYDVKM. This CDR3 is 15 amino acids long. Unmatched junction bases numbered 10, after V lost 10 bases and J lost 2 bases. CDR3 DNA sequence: TGTGCCACAAAGACAGGGGGGGAGATCACAGATACGCAGTATTTT. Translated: CATKTGGEITDTQYF.

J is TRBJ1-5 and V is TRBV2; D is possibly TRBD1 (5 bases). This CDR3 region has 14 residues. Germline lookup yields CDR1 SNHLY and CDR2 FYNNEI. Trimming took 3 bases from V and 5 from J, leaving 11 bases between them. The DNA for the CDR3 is TGTGCCAGCAGTGATGAGGGGACCTATCAGCCCCAGCATTTT. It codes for CASSDEGTYQPQHF.

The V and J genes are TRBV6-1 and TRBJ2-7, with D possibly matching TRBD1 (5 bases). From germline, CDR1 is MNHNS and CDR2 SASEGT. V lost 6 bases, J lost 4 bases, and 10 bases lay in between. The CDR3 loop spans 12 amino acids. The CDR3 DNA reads TGTGCCAGCAGGACACAGGATTACGAGCAGTACTTC. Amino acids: CASRTQDYEQYF.

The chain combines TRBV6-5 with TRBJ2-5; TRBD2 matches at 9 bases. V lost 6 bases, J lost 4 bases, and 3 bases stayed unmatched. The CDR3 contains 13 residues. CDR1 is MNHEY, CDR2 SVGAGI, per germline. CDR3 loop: CASRRLAAETQYF. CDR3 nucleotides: TGTGCCAGCAGAAGACTAGCGGCAGAGACCCAGTACTTC.